The 29 T cell receptor beta chains below were found in one sample sequenced in a study of T cells in Graves' hyperthyroidism and ophthalmopathy. RNA transcripts served as the template for amplifying TCR beta CDR3 regions. Researchers ran a first-round RT-PCR on the TCR CDR3 using the HTBI primer set. MiXCR, applied by TCRdb to the multiplex PCR reads, yields one record per CDR3 protein. The repertoire has some 320,000 distinct CDR3 sequences, about 13% of them found once; the top ten carry 30% to 40%. The sample consisted of blood. The receptors here all came from a woman aged 40 to 55 with Graves' ophthalmopathy.

The V and J genes are TRBV15 and TRBJ2-1; D is possibly TRBD2 (5 bases). The ends were cut back, 6 bases at V and 0 bases at J, with 12 bases in the middle. The CDR3 sequence is 15 residues long. CDR1 and CDR2 (germline): LNHNV, YYDKDF (reference sequence). In DNA form, the CDR3 reads TGTGCCACCAGTTTTCAGCGGAGCTCCTACAATGAGCAGTTCTTC. Its protein is CATSFQRSSYNEQFF.

This clonotype was counted between two and nine times. A much larger clone lies one base from this, so it may be a read error. V and J are TRBV12-3 or TRBV12-4 and TRBJ2-7; TRBD2 is a possible D gene (6 bases). Trimming left V 6 bases short and J 2 bases short, with 17 bases between. The CDR3 runs 15 residues. CDR3 sequence reads: CASSLGVGGTYEQYF. The CDR3 nucleotides read TGTGCCAGCAGCTTGGGGGTGGGGGGTACCTACGAGCAGTACTTC.

V and J are TRBV29-1 and TRBJ1-4; possibly TRBD1 for D (5 bases). The V and J ends lost 3 bases and 5 bases respectively, with 22 bases between them. The CDR3 is 17 amino acids. The V gene's germline CDR1 is SQVTM and CDR2 ANQGSEA. CDR3: CSVERVAGNWGNEKLFF. The CDR3 coding sequence is TGCAGCGTTGAGAGAGTCGCAGGGAATTGGGGAAATGAAAAACTGTTTTTT.

A few counts support this clonotype. This sequence joins TRBV3-1 and TRBJ1-2, with 7 bases aligning to TRBD1. Germline V gene lookup returns CDR1 LGHDT and CDR2 YNNKEL (reference sequence). The CDR3 loop spans 13 amino acids. With V trimmed by 4 bases and J by 9 bases, 8 bases remained unmatched. The CDR3 region has the DNA TGTGCCAGCAGCCCCCAGCCGACAGGGAGCTACACCTTC. This codes for CASSPQPTGSYTF.

The chain links TRBV14 to TRBJ2-3, with 10 bases matching TRBD2. CDR3 length: 15 amino acids. Germline V gives CDR1 SGHDN, CDR2 FVKESK. With 4 bases clipped from V and 3 bases from J, the junction kept 4 bases outside the gene matches. This CDR3 reads CASSRTSGLTDTQYF. The CDR3, as DNA: TGTGCCAGCAGCCGGACTAGCGGACTAACAGATACGCAGTATTTT.

The table lists this clonotype with many counts. The chain carries TRBV12-3 or TRBV12-4 and TRBJ2-5; D remains ambiguous. V was trimmed by 5 bases and J by 3 bases, leaving 13 bases between them. This CDR3 comprises 14 residues. This CDR3 is CASSEVNEEETQYF. The CDR3 DNA sequence: TGTGCCAGCAGTGAAGTCAACGAGGAAGAGACCCAGTACTTC.

The chain uses TRBV20-1 and TRBJ2-7, with a weak D call TRBD1 (5 bases). Per the germline V gene, CDR1 is DFQATT and CDR2 is SNEGSKA (reference sequence). V was trimmed by 6 bases and J by 0 bases, leaving 15 bases between them. The CDR3 length is 14 residues. The CDR3 loop reads CSAITDSHSYEQYF. Written as DNA, the CDR3 is TGCAGTGCAATTACAGACAGTCACTCCTACGAGCAGTACTTC.

This clonotype was picked up many times. The chain combines TRBV11-2 with TRBJ2-3; 9 bases fit TRBD2. V gave up 1 base and J gave up 3 bases; unmatched junction bases: 5. CDR3 size: 16 residues. Germline V CDR1 and CDR2: SGHAT, FQNNGV. The CDR3 spells CASSLVAGDRTDTQYF. As DNA, the CDR3 is TGTGCCAGCAGCTTAGTAGCGGGAGATAGAACAGATACGCAGTATTTT.

This chain links TRBV7-2 with TRBJ2-3; no clear D. This CDR3 has 14 amino acids. The ends were cut back, 1 base at V and 4 bases at J, with 9 bases in the middle. CDR1 SGHTA and CDR2 FQGNSA come from the germline V gene. The CDR3 protein is CASSLVSAADTQYF. CDR3 nucleotides: TGTGCCAGCAGCTTAGTTTCGGCGGCAGATACGCAGTATTTT.

This clonotype was recorded at least ten times. The chain recombines TRBV27 with TRBJ2-1; TRBD2 aligns across 7 bases. Germline values: CDR1 MNHEY, CDR2 SMNVEV (reference sequence). With 5 bases clipped from V and 3 bases from J, the junction kept 4 bases outside the gene matches. The CDR3 consists of 14 residues. Here the CDR3 DNA reads TGTGCCAGCAGTCATAGGACTAGCTACAATGAGCAGTTCTTC. As protein: CASSHRTSYNEQFF.

The chain has TRBV6-1 and TRBJ2-1, with D perhaps given as TRBD1 or TRBD2 (5 bases each). Germline CDR1 and CDR2: MNHNS and SASEGT. Trimming left V 8 bases short and J 0 bases short, with 14 bases between. This CDR3 has 15 amino acids. The CDR3 protein is CASGSAGSSYNEQFF. The CDR3 nucleotides read TGTGCCAGCGGTTCCGCAGGGAGCTCCTACAATGAGCAGTTCTTC.

This clonotype was seen repeatedly, ten times or more. This sequence joins TRBV12-3 or TRBV12-4 and TRBJ2-3; 7 positions agree with TRBD2. J was trimmed by 3 bases and V by 7 bases; bases with no gene match: 16. The CDR3 covers 17 residues. CDR3 amino acids: CASNVGRGTTVTDTQYF. CDR3 nucleotides: TGTGCCAGCAACGTCGGCCGAGGGACTACGGTGACAGATACGCAGTATTTT.

This clonotype was recorded many times. V is TRBV28 and J is TRBJ2-1; no definite D call. V lost 6 bases, J lost 3 bases, and 21 bases lay in between. This CDR3 contains 17 residues. The germline V gene has CDR1 MDHEN and CDR2 SYDVKM. Here the CDR3 reads CASSQTNDPAGYNEQFF. The CDR3 nucleotides read TGTGCCAGCAGCCAGACCAATGACCCGGCAGGCTACAATGAGCAGTTCTTC. Combining the CDR3 with reference TRBV28 and TRBJ2-1 gives the whole variable domain DVKVTQSSRYLVKRTGEKVFLECVQDMDHENMFWYRQDPGLGLRLIYFSYDVKMKEKGDIPEGYSVSREKKERFSLILESASTNQTSMYLCASSQTNDPAGYNEQFFGPGTRLTVL.

This clonotype was counted ten times or more. The rearrangement uses TRBV19 and TRBJ2-7, with TRBD2 matching 8 bases. The CDR3 length is 14 residues. J lost 6 bases, V lost 8 bases, and 12 bases had no gene match. Germline loops: CDR1 LNHDA, CDR2 SQIVND (reference sequence). CDR3 DNA sequence: TGTGCCAGTCAACCGGGAGGGCCAGCGGGCGAGCAGTACTTC. Protein product: CASQPGGPAGEQYF. Variable domain in full (rest from reference TRBV19 and TRBJ2-7): DGGITQSPKYLFRKEGQNVTLSCEQNLNHDAMYWYRQDPGQGLRLIYYSQIVNDFQKGDIAEGYSVSREKKESFPLTVTSAQKNPTAFYLCASQPGGPAGEQYFGPGTRLTVT.

This chain links TRBV19 with TRBJ2-1; TRBD2 matches 10 bases. Unmatched junction bases numbered 3, after V lost 1 base and J lost 3 bases. The CDR3 spans 16 residues. From germline, CDR1 is LNHDA and CDR2 SQIVND (reference sequence). The CDR3 here is CASSIGSGRLYNEQFF. The DNA for the CDR3 is TGTGCCAGTAGTATAGGTAGCGGGAGGCTCTACAATGAGCAGTTCTTC.

The CDR3 is CSAGLAGGRNEQFF. The CDR3 nucleotides are TGCAGTGCTGGACTAGCGGGGGGGCGGAATGAGCAGTTCTTC. The rearrangement links TRBV20-1 to TRBJ2-1; 15 positions match TRBD2. Unmatched junction bases numbered 3, after V lost 5 bases and J lost 7 bases. Germline V lookup: CDR1 DFQATT, CDR2 SNEGSKA (reference sequence). The CDR3 contains 14 residues.

The table lists this clonotype with many counts. J is TRBJ2-3 and V is TRBV12-5, with 9 bases aligning to TRBD1. Germline V gene sequence: CDR1 LGHNT, CDR2 FRNRAP. Unmatched junction bases numbered 6, after V lost 0 bases and J lost 5 bases. CDR3 length equals 16 residues. As DNA, the CDR3 is TGTGCTAGTGGTTTGGTCCTGGACAGGGGAGGAGATACGCAGTATTTT. Encoded protein: CASGLVLDRGGDTQYF.

CDR3 region: CATSRLGALYEQYF. The CDR3 coding sequence is TGTGCCACCAGCCGATTGGGGGCGTTATACGAGCAGTACTTC. The chain couples TRBV15 to TRBJ2-7; weak D call: TRBD1 (6 bases). With 5 bases removed from V and 4 bases from J, the gap between germline ends came to 15 bases. The V gene's germline CDR1 is LNHNV and CDR2 YYDKDF (reference sequence). This CDR3 region has 14 residues.

This clonotype was counted many times. The rearrangement links TRBV28 to TRBJ2-7; tentatively, D is TRBD1 (6 bases). CDR3 size: 12 residues. The germline V and J ends were trimmed by 6 bases and 3 bases, with 9 bases remaining between them. Germline V lookup: CDR1 MDHEN, CDR2 SYDVKM. The CDR3 reads CASRGAFYEQYF. Here the CDR3 DNA reads TGTGCCAGCAGGGGGGCGTTCTACGAGCAGTACTTC.

V gene TRBV18 combines with J gene TRBJ2-5, with 7 bases lining up with TRBD2. Germline V gives CDR1 KGHSH, CDR2 LQKENI. The CDR3 is 14 residues long. V lost 5 bases and J lost 0; bases outside the gene matches: 3. The CDR3 is CASSAGLNQETQYF. CDR3 nucleotide sequence: TGTGCCAGCTCAGCGGGACTAAACCAAGAGACCCAGTACTTC.

This clonotype was counted ten times or more. This chain uses TRBV6-1 with TRBJ2-3; D is uncertain. V shed 5 bases and J shed 1 base, with 10 bases lying between them. CDR1 is MNHNS and CDR2 is SASEGT in the germline V gene. This CDR3 spans 14 amino acids. As DNA, the CDR3 is TGTGCCAGCAGTTATAGTGGGGGCACAGATACGCAGTATTTT. Translation gives CASSYSGGTDTQYF.

This clonotype was seen a handful of times. The junction and the germline gene differ at one end; a read error may be behind it. CDR3 bases: TGCGGTGCTATACGACCTGGACGCAACACTGAAGCTTTCTTT. Translated, it gives CGAIRPGRNTEAFF. The chain recombines TRBV20-1 with TRBJ1-1; D remains unclear. CDR1 and CDR2 (germline): DFQATT, SNEGSKA (reference sequence). This CDR3 is 14 amino acids long.

This clonotype was seen only a few times. The chain carries TRBV3-1 and TRBJ1-1; D is perhaps TRBD1 (6 bases). CDR3 length: 14 residues. Per germline, CDR1 LGHDT and CDR2 YNNKEL (reference sequence). The V end was cut by 5 bases, the J end by 4 bases, with 14 bases between. DNA for the CDR3: TGTGCCAGCAGCGCACGGGGGGCGGGCACTGAAGCTTTCTTT. Its translation is CASSARGAGTEAFF.

The chain is built from TRBV4-1 and TRBJ2-1; 7 bases are shared with TRBD2. Trimming removed 4 bases from V and 3 bases from J; junction bases left unmatched: 15. The length of the CDR3 is 18 residues. The germline V gene has CDR1 MGHRA and CDR2 YSYEKL. Here the CDR3 reads CASSPPSNLAANYNEQFF. As DNA, the CDR3 is TGCGCCAGCAGCCCACCCTCGAATCTAGCGGCGAACTACAATGAGCAGTTCTTC.

This clonotype was observed at least ten times. This chain uses TRBV11-2 with TRBJ2-3, with D tentatively TRBD2 (5 bases). Trimming stripped 2 bases from V and 6 bases from J, with 18 bases between. The CDR3 length is 16 residues. The germline V gene encodes CDR1 SGHAT and CDR2 FQNNGV. This chain's CDR3 is CASSLNAGGSRDTQYF. The CDR3 nucleotides are TGTGCCAGCAGCTTAAACGCAGGAGGATCACGGGATACGCAGTATTTT.

This clonotype was counted only a few times. J is TRBJ1-2 and V is TRBV18, with D uncertain. Germline V gene sequence: CDR1 KGHSH, CDR2 LQKENI. The CDR3 consists of 14 residues. Trimming shortened V by 2 bases and J by 8 bases, and 15 bases separated the two germline ends. CDR3 loop: CASSPDNTRGGYTF. The CDR3 DNA is TGTGCCAGCTCACCAGACAACACGAGAGGAGGCTACACCTTC.

The sample holds many counts of this clonotype. This chain connects TRBV5-5 to TRBJ2-3; D not resolved. CDR1 is SGHKS and CDR2 is YYEKEE in the germline V gene (reference sequence). There are 15 residues in the CDR3. Trimming took 0 bases from V and 0 from J, leaving 8 bases between them. The CDR3 nucleotides are TGTGCCAGCAGCTTGGGAACAGCTAGCACAGATACGCAGTATTTT. Its protein is CASSLGTASTDTQYF.

V gene TRBV29-1 combines with J gene TRBJ2-4, with D possibly TRBD2 on 7 matching bases. CDR3 length: 12 residues. Germline V gives CDR1 SQVTM, CDR2 ANQGSEA. With 2 bases removed from V and 8 bases from J, the gap between germline ends came to 10 bases. CDR3 DNA: TGCAGCGTTGAACGGGGGGCAGACATTCAGTACTTC. It translates to CSVERGADIQYF.

This clonotype was counted at least ten times. The chain has TRBV27 and TRBJ2-7, with 11 nucleotides matching TRBD1. The CDR3 is 16 residues long. Germline V gene lookup returns CDR1 MNHEY and CDR2 SMNVEV (reference sequence). V was clipped by 6 bases and J by 7 bases; unmatched bases: 14. Here the CDR3 reads CASRPISGTGGKEQYF. The CDR3 DNA follows: TGTGCCAGCAGACCTATTTCCGGGACAGGGGGAAAAGAGCAGTACTTC.